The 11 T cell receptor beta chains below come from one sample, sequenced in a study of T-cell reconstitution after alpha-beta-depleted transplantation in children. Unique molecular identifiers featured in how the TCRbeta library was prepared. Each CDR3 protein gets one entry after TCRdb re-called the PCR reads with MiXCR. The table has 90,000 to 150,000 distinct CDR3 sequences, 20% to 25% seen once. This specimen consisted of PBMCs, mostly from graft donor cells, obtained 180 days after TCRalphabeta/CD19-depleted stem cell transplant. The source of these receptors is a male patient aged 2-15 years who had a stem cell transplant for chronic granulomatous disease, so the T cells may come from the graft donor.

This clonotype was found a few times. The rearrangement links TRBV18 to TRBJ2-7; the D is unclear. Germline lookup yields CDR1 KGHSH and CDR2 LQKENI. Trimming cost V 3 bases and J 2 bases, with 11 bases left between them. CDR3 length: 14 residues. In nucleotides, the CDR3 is TGTGCCAGCTCACCCCCTCACCTACCCTACGAGCAGTACTTC. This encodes CASSPPHLPYEQYF.

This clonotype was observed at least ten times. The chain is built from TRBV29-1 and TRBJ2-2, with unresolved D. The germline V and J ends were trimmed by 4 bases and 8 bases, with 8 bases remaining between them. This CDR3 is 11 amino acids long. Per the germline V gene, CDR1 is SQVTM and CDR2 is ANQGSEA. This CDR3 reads CSVGEVGELFF. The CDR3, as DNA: TGCAGCGTTGGTGAAGTTGGGGAGCTGTTTTTT.

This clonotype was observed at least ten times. CDR3 nucleotides: TGTGCCAGCAGCGTAGGGTCGGGACTAGCAACCGGGGAGCTGTTTTTT. Amino acids: CASSVGSGLATGELFF. This rearrangement joins TRBV9 to TRBJ2-2, with 9 bases that match TRBD2. J gave up 5 bases and V 0 bases, and 5 bases lay outside the gene matches. CDR1 and CDR2 from the germline V gene are SGDLS and YYNGEE. The CDR3 has 16 amino acids.

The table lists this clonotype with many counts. The CDR3 coding sequence is TGCAGTGCTAGCGCGAGCTCCTACAATGAGCAGTTCTTC. Its translation: CSASASSYNEQFF. The chain joins TRBV20-1 to TRBJ2-1; D uncertain. The V end was cut by 3 bases, the J end by 0 bases, with 6 bases between. The germline CDR1 and CDR2 sequences are DFQATT and SNEGSKA (reference sequence). This CDR3 contains 13 residues.

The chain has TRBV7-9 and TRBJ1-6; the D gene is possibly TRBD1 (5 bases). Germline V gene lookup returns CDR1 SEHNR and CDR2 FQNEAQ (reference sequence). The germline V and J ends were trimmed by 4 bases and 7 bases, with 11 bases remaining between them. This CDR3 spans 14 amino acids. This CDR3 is CASSSGTGNSPLHF. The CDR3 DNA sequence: TGTGCCAGCAGCTCAGGGACCGGCAATTCACCCCTCCACTTT.

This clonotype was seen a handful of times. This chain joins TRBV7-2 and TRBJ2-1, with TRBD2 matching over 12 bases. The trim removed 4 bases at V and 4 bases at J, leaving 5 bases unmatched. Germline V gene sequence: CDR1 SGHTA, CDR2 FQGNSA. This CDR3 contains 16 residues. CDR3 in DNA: TGTGCCAGCAGCTCGGGACTAGCGGGTCGGTACAATGAGCAGTTCTTC. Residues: CASSSGLAGRYNEQFF.

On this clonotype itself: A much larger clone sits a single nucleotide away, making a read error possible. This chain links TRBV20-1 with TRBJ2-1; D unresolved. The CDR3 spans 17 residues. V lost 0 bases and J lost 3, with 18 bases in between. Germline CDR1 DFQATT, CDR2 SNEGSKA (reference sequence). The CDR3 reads CSARDLRRRAFYNEQFF. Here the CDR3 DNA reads TGCAGTGCTAGAGATCTCCGGCGGCGTGCTTTCTACAATGAGCAGTTCTTC.

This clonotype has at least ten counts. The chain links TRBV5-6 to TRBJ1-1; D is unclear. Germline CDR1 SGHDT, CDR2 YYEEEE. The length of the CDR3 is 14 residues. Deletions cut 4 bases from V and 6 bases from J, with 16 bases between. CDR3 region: CASSPGVGIPEAFF. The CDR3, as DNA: TGTGCCAGCAGCCCGGGAGTAGGGATCCCTGAAGCTTTCTTT.

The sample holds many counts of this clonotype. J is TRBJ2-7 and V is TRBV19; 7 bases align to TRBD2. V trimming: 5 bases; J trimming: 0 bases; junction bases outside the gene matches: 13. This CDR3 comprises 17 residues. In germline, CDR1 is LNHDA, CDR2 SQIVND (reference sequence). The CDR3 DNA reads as TGTGCCAGTAGTCCTCTTGCGGGAGCGGGGTACTCCTACGAGCAGTACTTC. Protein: CASSPLAGAGYSYEQYF.

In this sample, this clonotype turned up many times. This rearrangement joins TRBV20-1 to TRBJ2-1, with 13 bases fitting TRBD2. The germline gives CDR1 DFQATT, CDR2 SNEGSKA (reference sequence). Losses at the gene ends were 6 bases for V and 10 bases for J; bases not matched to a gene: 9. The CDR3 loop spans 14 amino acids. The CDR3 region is CSAAGLAGVGEQFF. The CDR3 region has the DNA TGCAGTGCCGCTGGACTAGCGGGAGTTGGGGAGCAGTTCTTC.

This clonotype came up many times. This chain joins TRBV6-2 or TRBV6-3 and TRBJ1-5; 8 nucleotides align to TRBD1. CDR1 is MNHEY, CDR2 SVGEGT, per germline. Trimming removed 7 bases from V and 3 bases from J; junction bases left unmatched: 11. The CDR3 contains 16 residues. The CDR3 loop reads CASTPTDRVPNQPQHF. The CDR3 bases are TGTGCCAGCACCCCGACGGACAGGGTGCCCAATCAGCCCCAGCATTTT.